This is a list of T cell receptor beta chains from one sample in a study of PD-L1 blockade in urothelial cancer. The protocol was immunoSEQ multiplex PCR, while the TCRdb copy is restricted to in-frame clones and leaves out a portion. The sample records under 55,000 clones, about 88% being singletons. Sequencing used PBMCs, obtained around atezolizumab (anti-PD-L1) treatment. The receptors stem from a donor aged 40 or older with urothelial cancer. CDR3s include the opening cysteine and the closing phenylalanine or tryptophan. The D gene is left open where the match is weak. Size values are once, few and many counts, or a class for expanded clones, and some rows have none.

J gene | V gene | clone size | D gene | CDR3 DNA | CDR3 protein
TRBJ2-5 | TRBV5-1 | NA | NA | TGCGCCAGCAGCTTGGCCGGATCTGCGGGGGAGACCCAGTACTTC | CASSLAGSAGETQYF
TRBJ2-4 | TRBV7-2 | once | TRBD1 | TGTGCCAGCAGCTCCGGGACAGGGGGCCGGGGGGCCAAAAACATTCAGTACTTC | CASSSGTGGRGAKNIQYF
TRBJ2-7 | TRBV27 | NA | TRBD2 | TGTGCCAGCAGTCACCTGGGGGGGGAACCCTCCTACGAGCAGTACTTC | CASSHLGGEPSYEQYF
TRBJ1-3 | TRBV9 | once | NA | TGTGCCAGCAGCCACCCTGGACGGGCGGAGAGGGACACCATATATTTT | CASSHPGRAERDTIYF
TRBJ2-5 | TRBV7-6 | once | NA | TGTGCCAGCAGCCAGCGGACGGGTCTACAAGAGACCCAGTACTTC | CASSQRTGLQETQYF
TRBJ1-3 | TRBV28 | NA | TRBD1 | TGTGCCAGCACCTTACGGGGACAGGCCGGAAACACCATATATTTT | CASTLRGQAGNTIYF
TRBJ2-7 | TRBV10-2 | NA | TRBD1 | TGCGCCAGCGGGGGGGGGACAGGGTCCTACGAGCAGTACTTC | CASGGGTGSYEQYF
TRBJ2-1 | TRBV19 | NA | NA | TGTGCCAGTAGTATCGGTGCCGCGATTTCCGTCGATGAGCAGTTCTTC | CASSIGAAISVDEQFF
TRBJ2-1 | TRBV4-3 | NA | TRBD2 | TGCGCCAGCAGCCAAGCTTGGGGACTAGCGGCTTACAATGAGCAGTTCTTC | CASSQAWGLAAYNEQFF
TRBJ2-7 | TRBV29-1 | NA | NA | TGCAGCGTTGAGAGGGCCGGGGCCTACGAGCAGTACTTC | CSVERAGAYEQYF